This T cell receptor (beta chain) was captured in a study of follicular helper T cells after annual influenza vaccination. In this sample, this clone turned up once. The antigen is not known. Some clones are missing from TCRdb's copy, which holds only in-frame ones; the method was immunoSEQ multiplex PCR. This sample has approximately 12,000 clones, with approximately 80% found just once. CDR3 length equals 13 residues. V shed 4 bases and J shed 4 bases, with 10 bases lying between them. CDR1 MNHNY and CDR2 SVGAGI come from the germline V gene (reference sequence). Findings and limits, study-wide: Only about 9-20% of analyzed cells yielded productive TCRB sequences.

Time point described: 2015-2016 season, pre-vaccination. The material was CXCR5+ CD38- circulating T follicular helper cells from blood, obtained on the day of influenza vaccination. Noted subset: circulating Tfh, non-naive CD4+CXCR5+PD-1+ (ICOS+CD38+ or ICOS-CD38-). The sequence was collected from an adult who received the influenza vaccine. The chain couples TRBV6-6 to TRBJ1-2, with TRBD1 as a possible D gene (5 bases). The CDR3 nucleotides read TGTGCCAGCAGTTGGACACCTGCCTATGGCTACACCTTC. This encodes CASSWTPAYGYTF.